The 18 T cell receptor beta chains below all came from one sample that was sequenced in a study of cytomegalovirus exposure and HLA in healthy donors. The primer mix had 60 Vbeta and 13 Jbeta primers. Clones were sequenced by immunoSEQ multiplex PCR, and TCRdb holds only the in-frame ones, with some missing. Here the sample spans fewer than 130,000 clones, 76% being singletons. The sequencing sample was made of PBMCs. These receptors all come from a man aged 25-40 years in good health and CMV-seropositive.

The chain is built from TRBV7-2 and TRBJ2-7, with 11 bases fitting TRBD1. From germline, CDR1 is SGHTA and CDR2 FQGNSA. The CDR3 consists of 15 residues. The ends lost 5 bases at V and 2 bases at J; junction bases unmatched: 5. DNA of the CDR3: TGTGCCAGCAGCGACCGGGACAGGGGGACCTACGAGCAGTACTTC. This gives the protein CASSDRDRGTYEQYF.

The CDR3 DNA sequence: TGTGCCAGCAGCAGACAGGGGGTGGCCTACGAGCAGTACTTC. Its translation is CASSRQGVAYEQYF. V and J are TRBV7-9 and TRBJ2-7, with 9 positions matching TRBD1. CDR3 length equals 14 residues. J lost 2 bases, V lost 5 bases, and 4 bases had no gene match. The germline V gene has CDR1 SEHNR and CDR2 FQNEAQ (reference sequence).

The chain joins TRBV7-2 to TRBJ2-5, with D maybe TRBD1 (5 bases). There are 12 residues in the CDR3. Germline V gene data show CDR1 as SGHTA and CDR2 as FQGNSA. V lost 5 bases and J lost 5, with 9 bases in between. The CDR3: CASSHPGETQYF. DNA for the CDR3: TGTGCCAGCAGCCACCCAGGGGAGACCCAGTACTTC.

The chain uses TRBV7-8 and TRBJ1-1; 9 bases fit TRBD1. V shed 0 bases and J 4 bases; nucleotides not matched to a gene: 9. The V gene's germline CDR1 is SGHVS and CDR2 FQNEAQ. The CDR3 has 17 amino acids. The CDR3 here is CASSLAYGDRASTEAFF. The CDR3 region has the DNA TGTGCCAGCAGCTTAGCGTATGGGGACAGGGCGAGCACTGAAGCTTTCTTT.

This sequence joins TRBV15 and TRBJ2-3; 8 nucleotides align to TRBD2. Trimming cost V 3 bases and J 2 bases; bases outside gene matches: 7. CDR1 and CDR2 (germline): LNHNV, YYDKDF (reference sequence). The CDR3 spans 16 residues. CDR3 sequence reads: CATSSLAGGPTDTQYF. For the CDR3, the DNA is TGTGCCACCAGCAGTTTGGCGGGGGGCCCCACAGATACGCAGTATTTT.

In this sample, this clone turned up once. The chain recombines TRBV28 with TRBJ2-7, with 8 bases that match TRBD2. The germline CDR1 and CDR2 sequences are MDHEN and SYDVKM. The CDR3 totals 13 residues. Trimming cost V 10 bases and J 4 bases; bases outside gene matches: 9. The CDR3 nucleotides read TGTGCCACCATGAGCGGGGGCCGGTACGAGCAGTACTTC. It translates to CATMSGGRYEQYF.

The chain combines TRBV19 with TRBJ2-7, with D perhaps TRBD2 (5 bases). The CDR3 is 18 residues long. CDR1 is LNHDA, CDR2 SQIVND, per germline (reference sequence). The V gene lost 0 bases and the J gene lost 1 base, with 19 bases spanning the gap. CDR3 region: CASSIDGPPAAVSYEQYF. CDR3 nucleotides: TGTGCCAGTAGTATAGATGGCCCCCCAGCGGCCGTATCCTACGAGCAGTACTTC. Looking up the rest from reference TRBV19 and TRBJ2-7 gives the full variable domain: DGGITQSPKYLFRKEGQNVTLSCEQNLNHDAMYWYRQDPGQGLRLIYYSQIVNDFQKGDIAEGYSVSREKKESFPLTVTSAQKNPTAFYLCASSIDGPPAAVSYEQYFGPGTRLTVT.

Comments on this clone: Other nucleotide sequences from this sample produce the same CDR3. This chain connects TRBV27 to TRBJ2-6; 9 nucleotides agree with TRBD1. The CDR3 totals 16 residues. Germline V gene data show CDR1 as MNHEY and CDR2 as SMNVEV (reference sequence). V was pared by 7 bases and J by 1 base, with 5 bases of the junction left unmatched. DNA of the CDR3: TGTGCCAGCACACAGGGGGCACATTCTGGGGCCAACGTCCTGACTTTC. It codes for CASTQGAHSGANVLTF.

The V and J genes are TRBV7-6 and TRBJ2-1; 8 bases fit TRBD1. This CDR3 region has 15 residues. Germline assignment: CDR1 SGHVS and CDR2 FNYEAQ. With 5 bases clipped from V and 0 bases from J, the junction kept 3 bases outside the gene matches. CDR3 loop: CASSHTGGSYNEQFF. The CDR3 bases are TGTGCCAGCAGCCATACAGGGGGCTCCTACAATGAGCAGTTCTTC.

This clone appeared a few times. The chain uses TRBV25-1 and TRBJ1-1, with 7 nucleotides matching TRBD1. CDR1 MGHDK and CDR2 SYGVNS come from the germline V gene. The CDR3 consists of 15 residues. After removal of 6 bases from V and 2 bases from J, the junction contained 9 bases not matched to a gene. The CDR3 nucleotides are TGTGCCAGCAGAAGTCAACAGGGGCCAAACACTGAAGCTTTCTTT. This codes for CASRSQQGPNTEAFF. Combining the CDR3 with reference TRBV25-1 and TRBJ1-1 gives the whole variable domain EADIYQTPRYLVIGTGKKITLECSQTMGHDKMYWYQQDPGMELHLIHYSYGVNSTEKGDLSSESTVSRIRTEHFPLTLESARPSHTSQYLCASRSQQGPNTEAFFGQGTRLTVV.

The chain uses TRBV13 and TRBJ2-7, with D maybe TRBD1 (6 bases). Trimming took off 0 bases at V and 3 bases at J, with 15 bases between the two ends. CDR1 and CDR2 (germline): PRHDT, FYEKMQ (reference sequence). The CDR3 is 16 residues long. The CDR3 is CASSLGLTRDNYEQYF. In nucleotides, the CDR3 is TGTGCCAGCAGCTTAGGACTCACGAGGGACAACTACGAGCAGTACTTC.

J is TRBJ1-1 and V is TRBV29-1; possibly TRBD1 for D (5 bases). Trimming took 4 bases from V and 3 from J, leaving 12 bases between them. This CDR3 has 13 amino acids. Germline V gene data show CDR1 as SQVTM and CDR2 as ANQGSEA. The CDR3 region has the DNA TGCAGCGTTGGGGGTTTGGGGCACACTGAAGCTTTCTTT. Translation gives CSVGGLGHTEAFF.

The V gene is TRBV27, the J gene TRBJ1-5; TRBD1 matches 12 bases. The V and J ends lost 0 bases and 1 base, in that order; junction bases with no gene match: 1. This CDR3 comprises 17 residues. The V gene's germline CDR1 is MNHEY and CDR2 SMNVEV (reference sequence). Here the CDR3 reads CASSLSGTGGSNQPQHF. The CDR3 DNA reads TGTGCCAGCAGTTTATCAGGGACAGGGGGCAGCAATCAGCCCCAGCATTTT.

The J gene is TRBJ2-2, the V gene TRBV13; TRBD1 matches 8 bases. The CDR3 consists of 15 residues. Trimming at V came to 4 bases and at J to 1 base, leaving 2 bases not matched to a gene. Germline CDR1 and CDR2: PRHDT and FYEKMQ (reference sequence). The CDR3 nucleotides are TGTGCCAGCAGCTGGGGGACAGGGAACACCGGGGAGCTGTTTTTT. This encodes CASSWGTGNTGELFF.

V and J are TRBV11-2 and TRBJ2-7; the D is unclear. Germline V gene lookup returns CDR1 SGHAT and CDR2 FQNNGV. Trimming stripped 1 base from V and 1 base from J, with 8 bases between. The CDR3 is 14 residues long. As DNA, the CDR3 is TGTGCCAGCAGCTTAGTCGTTAATTCCTACGAGCAGTACTTC. It specifies CASSLVVNSYEQYF.

The chain has TRBV5-1 and TRBJ2-7, with D maybe TRBD2 (5 bases). This CDR3 is 13 amino acids long. Germline loops: CDR1 SGHRS, CDR2 YFSETQ. V was cut by 2 bases and J by 2 bases, with 8 bases left in between. The CDR3 spells CASSFGVTYEQYF. The CDR3 coding sequence is TGCGCCAGCAGCTTCGGGGTGACCTACGAGCAGTACTTC.

This sequence joins TRBV5-4 and TRBJ2-7; 10 bases are a match to TRBD1. This CDR3 spans 15 amino acids. The junction had 4 bases not matched to a gene; V was cut back by 2 bases and J by 2 bases. Germline CDR1 SGHNT, CDR2 YYREEE (reference sequence). The CDR3 DNA sequence: TGTGCCAGCAGCTTTAGGACAGGGGGGCCCTACGAGCAGTACTTC. It specifies CASSFRTGGPYEQYF.

Note on this clone: Other DNA sequences in this sample translate to the same CDR3. The rearrangement links TRBV18 to TRBJ2-7; tentatively, D is TRBD1 (5 bases). Trimming left V 0 bases short and J 2 bases short, with 11 bases between. The CDR3 has 15 residues. Germline CDR1 reads KGHSH; CDR2 reads LQKENI. The CDR3 sequence is CASSPPGQGAYEQYF. The DNA of the CDR3 is TGTGCCAGCTCACCACCGGGTCAGGGTGCCTACGAGCAGTACTTC.